This T cell receptor beta chain was profiled in a study of beta chain features in type 1 diabetes. Notes on the study in general: Here, the possible influence of HLA type (on TCRB rearrangement) remained unresolved.

Every isolated RNA sample was fully reverse transcribed, so sequencing captured expressed TCRB transcripts. The data were produced by immunoSEQ multiplex PCR, yet TCRdb's version contains in-frame clones alone and is incomplete. The sample has roughly 380,000 clones; less than 20% are singletons. On this clone itself: The target antigen is unknown.

V shed 4 bases, J shed 4 bases, and the junction held 8 bases outside the gene matches. The germline V gene has CDR1 SGHRS and CDR2 YFSETQ. CDR3 length: 15 residues. Sequenced sample: naive CD4+ T cells from blood. This receptor was taken from a woman aged 18-29 years in good health. The rearrangement joins TRBV5-1 to TRBJ2-3; 8 bases align to TRBD1. The chain's CDR3 is CASSSQGAPSDTQYF. The CDR3 DNA is TGCGCCAGCAGCAGCCAGGGGGCTCCGTCAGATACGCAGTATTTT.